This T cell receptor (beta chain) was captured in a study of OX40 agonist ivuxolimab in advanced cancers. About the study: A male proportion of over 70% was recorded, with mean age approximately 56 years and range 23 to 79. The study's findings and limits: In general, CD8+ T cells held more expanded clones than CD4+ did, on average. Low normalized T-cell clonal expansion was additionally recorded for some nonresponders.

The CDR3 length is 15 residues. The germline V gene has CDR1 KGHSH and CDR2 LQKENI. Trimming cost V 2 bases and J 5 bases, with 16 bases left between them. Assay: immunoSEQ multiplex PCR; the TCRdb copy retains only in-frame clones and omits some. There are tens of thousands of clones in the sample; more than 85% occur only once, and around 1.4% lies in the top ten. Concerning this clone itself: As yet, its antigen is unknown.

The sampling schedule covered blood at baseline, cycle 4 day 1, and cycle 7 day 1. The clonotype was recovered from an adult with an advanced solid tumor such as melanoma, head and neck, liver or kidney cancer. The material was CD4+ or CD8+ T cells sorted from blood, obtained in a trial of the OX40 agonist ivuxolimab. The rearrangement links TRBV18 to TRBJ2-7; TRBD2 might be the D (5 bases). This CDR3 reads CASSPGPTLGNEQYF. The CDR3 nucleotides are TGTGCCAGCTCACCAGGTCCGACACTAGGGAACGAGCAGTACTTC.